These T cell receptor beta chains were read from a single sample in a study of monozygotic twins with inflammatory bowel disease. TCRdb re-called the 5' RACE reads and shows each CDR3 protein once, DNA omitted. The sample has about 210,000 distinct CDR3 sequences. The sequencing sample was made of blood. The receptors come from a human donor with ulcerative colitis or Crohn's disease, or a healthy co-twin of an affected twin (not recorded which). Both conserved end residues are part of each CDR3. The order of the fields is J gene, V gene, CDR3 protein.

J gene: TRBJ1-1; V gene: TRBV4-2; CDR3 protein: CASSRAGLSDTEAFF
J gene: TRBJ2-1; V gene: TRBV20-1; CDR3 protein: CSAETSGGALEQFF
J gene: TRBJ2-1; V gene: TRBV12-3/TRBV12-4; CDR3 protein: CASSPLQVAGGRNEQFF
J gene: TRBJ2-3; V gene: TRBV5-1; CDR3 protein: CASSLVRDRGPDTQYF
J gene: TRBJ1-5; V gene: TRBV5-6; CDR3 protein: CASSLGQYGNQPQHF
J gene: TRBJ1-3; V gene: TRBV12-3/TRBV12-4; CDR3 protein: CASTPWEPTHTIYF
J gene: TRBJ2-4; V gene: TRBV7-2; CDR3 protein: CASSLRWGGKNIQYF
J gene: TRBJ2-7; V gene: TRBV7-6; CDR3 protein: CASSPDRNYEQYF
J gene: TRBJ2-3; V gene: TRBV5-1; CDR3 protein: CASSSPTGTGPTDTQYF
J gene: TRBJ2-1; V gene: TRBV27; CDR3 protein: CASSLSPGISYNEQFF
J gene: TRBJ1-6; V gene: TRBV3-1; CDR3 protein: CASSYQGPYNSPLHF
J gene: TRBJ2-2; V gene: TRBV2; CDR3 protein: CASSEWKGGANTGELFF
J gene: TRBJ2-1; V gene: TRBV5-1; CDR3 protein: CASSFGDHNEQFF
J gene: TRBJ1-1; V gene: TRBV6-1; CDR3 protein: CASRGQGMGTEAFF
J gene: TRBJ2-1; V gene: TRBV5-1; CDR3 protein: CASSFGTGASYNEQFF
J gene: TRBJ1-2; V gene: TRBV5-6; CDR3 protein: CASSYPITSYGYTF
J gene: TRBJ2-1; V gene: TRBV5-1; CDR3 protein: CASRQGRNEQFF
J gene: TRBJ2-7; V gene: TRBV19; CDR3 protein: CASRPTPTTYEQYF
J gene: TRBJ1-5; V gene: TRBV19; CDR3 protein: CASSWDGGSNQPQHF
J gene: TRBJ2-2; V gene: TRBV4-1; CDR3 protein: CASSQTPRDRGPGELFF
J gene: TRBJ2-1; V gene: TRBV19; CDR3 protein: CASSMLNNEQFF
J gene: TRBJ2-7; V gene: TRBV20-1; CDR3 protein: CSATGTRRYEQYF
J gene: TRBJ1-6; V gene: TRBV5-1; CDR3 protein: CASSLVAGLDNSPLHF
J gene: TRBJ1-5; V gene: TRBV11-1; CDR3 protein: CASSSSAPGQGDYQPQHF
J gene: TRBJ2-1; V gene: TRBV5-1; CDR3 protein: CASSFDRVNEQFF
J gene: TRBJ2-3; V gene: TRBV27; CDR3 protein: CASSLSGTQGDTQYF
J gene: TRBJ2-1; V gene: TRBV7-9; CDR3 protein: CASSYMKNEQFF
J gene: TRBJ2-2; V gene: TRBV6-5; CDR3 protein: CASQDRAGELFF
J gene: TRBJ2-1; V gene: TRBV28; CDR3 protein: CASSFSLVRTGGGNEQFF
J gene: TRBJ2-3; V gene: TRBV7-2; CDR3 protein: CASSHGGRDTQYF
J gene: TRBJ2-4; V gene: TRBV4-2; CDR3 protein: CASSNFLAGGMTEQNIQYF
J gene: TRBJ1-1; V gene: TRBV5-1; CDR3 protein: CASSLQLMNTEAFF
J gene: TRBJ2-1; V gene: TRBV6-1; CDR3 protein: CASTQGWRGAYNEQFF
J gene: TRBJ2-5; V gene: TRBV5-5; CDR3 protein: CASSSEPYSQETQYF
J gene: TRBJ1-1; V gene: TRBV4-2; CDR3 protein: CASSQRPGRNTEAFF
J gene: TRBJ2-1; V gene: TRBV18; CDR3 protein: CASSPPRGQGFGPYNEQFF
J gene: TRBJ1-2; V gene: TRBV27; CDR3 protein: CASSRGGPPAGYTF
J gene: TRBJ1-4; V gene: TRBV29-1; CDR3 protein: CSALGGDVVFF
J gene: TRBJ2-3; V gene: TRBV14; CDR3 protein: CASSPLYGGAADTQYF
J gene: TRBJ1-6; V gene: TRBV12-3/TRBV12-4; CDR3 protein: CASLRGLRGYNSPLHF
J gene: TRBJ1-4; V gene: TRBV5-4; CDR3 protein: CASSLKGINEKLFF
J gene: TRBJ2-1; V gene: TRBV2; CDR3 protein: CASRGDPPPAPSYNEQFF
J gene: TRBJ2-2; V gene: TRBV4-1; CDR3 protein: CASSQVGVTNTGELFF
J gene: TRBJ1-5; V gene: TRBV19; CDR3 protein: CASRIGSRGVQPQHF
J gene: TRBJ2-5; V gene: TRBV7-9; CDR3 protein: CASSFPAGAYQETQYF
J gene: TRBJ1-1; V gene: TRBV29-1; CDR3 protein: CSVDLGQGFAEAFF
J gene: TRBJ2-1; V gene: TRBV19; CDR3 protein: CASSRPGRGGSYNEQFF
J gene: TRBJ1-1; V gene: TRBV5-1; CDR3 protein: CASSPGTKGGTEAFF
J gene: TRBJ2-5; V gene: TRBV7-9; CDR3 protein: CASSSLGRVQETQYF
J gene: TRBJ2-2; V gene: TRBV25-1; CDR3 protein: CASSKTGAGELFF
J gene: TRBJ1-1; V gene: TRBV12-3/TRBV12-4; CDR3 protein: CASSAFGTEAFF
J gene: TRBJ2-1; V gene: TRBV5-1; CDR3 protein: CASTRGFSNEQFF
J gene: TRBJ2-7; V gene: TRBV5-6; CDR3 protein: CASSRAGPEQYF
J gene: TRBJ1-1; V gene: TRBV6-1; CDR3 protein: CASSENQGWTEAFF